A single sample gave rise to the 22 T cell receptor beta chains below, sequenced in a study of cytomegalovirus exposure and HLA in healthy donors. Only in-frame clones appear in the TCRdb table, and some are missing; sequencing was by immunoSEQ multiplex PCR. The sample has some 200,000 clones, 80% to 95% seen once; the top ten hold more than 1%. Sequencing was performed on PBMCs. The source is a woman younger than 30 in good health and CMV-seronegative.

The chain recombines TRBV6-6 with TRBJ2-5; TRBD2 agrees at 16 bases. Germline V gives CDR1 MNHNY, CDR2 SVGAGI (reference sequence). V was pared by 9 bases and J by 5 bases, with 6 bases of the junction left unmatched. The CDR3 contains 15 residues. CDR3: CASLGTSGRVETQYF. In nucleotides, the CDR3 is TGTGCCAGTTTGGGGACTAGCGGGAGGGTTGAGACCCAGTACTTC.

J is TRBJ1-4 and V is TRBV5-8; no clear D gene. Germline loops: CDR1 SGHTS, CDR2 YDEGEE. With 1 base removed from V and 3 bases from J, the gap between germline ends came to 7 bases. This CDR3 is 14 amino acids long. The CDR3 here is CASSLRSANEKLFF. The CDR3 DNA follows: TGTGCCAGCAGCTTGAGGAGCGCTAATGAAAAACTGTTTTTT. The whole variable domain, remainder taken from reference TRBV5-8 and TRBJ1-4, is EAGVTQSPTHLIKTRGQQATLRCSPISGHTSVYWYQQALGLGLQFLLWYDEGEERNRGNFPPRFSGRQFPNYSSELNVNALELEDSALYLCASSLRSANEKLFFGSGTQLSVL.

The V gene is TRBV5-1, the J gene TRBJ2-7; 8 positions match TRBD2. Germline V gene data show CDR1 as SGHRS and CDR2 as YFSETQ. Unmatched junction bases numbered 4, after V lost 5 bases and J lost 3 bases. The CDR3 is made up of 13 amino acids. Here the CDR3 reads CASSRTSGYEQYF. CDR3 bases: TGCGCCAGCAGTCGAACTAGCGGCTACGAGCAGTACTTC.

As to this clone: The junction shows a germline mismatch at one end, possibly a read error. The chain joins TRBV27 to TRBJ2-3, with TRBD2 matching over 10 bases. The germline gives CDR1 MNHEY, CDR2 SMNVEV (reference sequence). The CDR3 spans 16 residues. The DNA of the CDR3 is TGTGCCAGCAGTCTATCCGGGACTAGCGGCACAGATACGCAGTATTTT. Protein sequence: CASSLSGTSGTDTQYF.

This chain connects TRBV25-1 to TRBJ2-7; 9 bases are shared with TRBD1. The CDR3 spans 14 residues. Trimming at V came to 2 bases and at J to 3 bases, leaving 2 bases not matched to a gene. CDR1 is MGHDK and CDR2 is SYGVNS in the germline V gene. The CDR3 region has the DNA TGTGCCAGCAGTGAACCGGGACAGGGCTACGAGCAGTACTTC. This codes for CASSEPGQGYEQYF.

This chain connects TRBV27 to TRBJ2-1; D remains ambiguous. V lost 3 bases and J lost 4, with 13 bases in between. The length of the CDR3 is 15 residues. Germline V gives CDR1 MNHEY, CDR2 SMNVEV (reference sequence). The CDR3 protein is CASSFLPQTYNEQFF. CDR3 coding DNA: TGTGCCAGCAGTTTCCTTCCACAGACGTACAATGAGCAGTTCTTC.

This clone showed up just once. The V gene is TRBV30, the J gene TRBJ2-2; 7 bases are a match to TRBD1. Losses at the gene ends were 5 bases for V and 4 bases for J; bases not matched to a gene: 4. The germline gives CDR1 GTSNPN, CDR2 SVGIG (reference sequence). The length of the CDR3 is 13 residues. CDR3 in amino acids: CAWFSGGTGELFF. In nucleotides, the CDR3 is TGTGCCTGGTTTTCAGGGGGCACCGGGGAGCTGTTTTTT.

This rearrangement joins TRBV7-9 to TRBJ2-1, with TRBD2 identical over 14 bases. Germline-derived CDR1 and CDR2 are SEHNR and FQNEAQ (reference sequence). The CDR3 contains 19 residues. Trimming cost V 5 bases and J 8 bases; bases outside gene matches: 17. The CDR3 bases are TGTGCCAGCAGCGACCGACTAGCGGGAGGGCCGGGTGTTTTCCATGAGCAGTTCTTC. This gives the protein CASSDRLAGGPGVFHEQFF.

The chain joins TRBV9 to TRBJ2-5, with D perhaps TRBD2 (6 bases). CDR1 and CDR2 (germline): SGDLS, YYNGEE. The CDR3 covers 15 residues. V gave up 0 bases and J gave up 5 bases, with 14 bases separating them. CDR3 amino acids: CASSVVGGIFETQYF. The CDR3 bases are TGTGCCAGCAGCGTAGTCGGCGGGATCTTTGAGACCCAGTACTTC.

This chain connects TRBV18 to TRBJ1-3; D uncertain. CDR3 length: 15 residues. Germline CDR1 reads KGHSH; CDR2 reads LQKENI. The V gene lost 3 bases and the J gene lost 0 bases, with 9 bases spanning the gap. The chain's CDR3 is CASSPQSISGNTIYF. Here the CDR3 DNA reads TGTGCCAGCTCACCCCAAAGCATCTCTGGAAACACCATATATTTT.

This rearrangement joins TRBV11-3 to TRBJ2-3, with 8 positions matching TRBD2. The germline V gene encodes CDR1 SGHNT and CDR2 YENEEA. With V trimmed by 5 bases and J by 9 bases, 10 bases remained unmatched. This CDR3 contains 14 residues. This CDR3 is CASSTSPGLETQYF. CDR3 nucleotide sequence: TGTGCCAGCAGCACATCCCCGGGACTAGAAACGCAGTATTTT.

This sequence joins TRBV2 and TRBJ2-7; 7 bases align to TRBD1. CDR3 length: 13 amino acids. The germline gives CDR1 SNHLY, CDR2 FYNNEI. With 5 bases clipped from V and 4 bases from J, the junction kept 5 bases outside the gene matches. The CDR3 coding sequence is TGTGCCAGCAGTTTTACAGGGGATTACGAGCAGTACTTC. Translating gives CASSFTGDYEQYF.

The rearrangement links TRBV19 to TRBJ2-3, with TRBD2 matching over 8 bases. From germline, CDR1 is LNHDA and CDR2 SQIVND (reference sequence). Trimming took 8 bases from V and 3 from J; bases not matched to a gene: 4. The CDR3 runs 13 residues. CDR3 in amino acids: CASSGGRTDTQYF. CDR3 sequence (DNA): TGTGCCAGTTCTGGCGGGAGGACAGATACGCAGTATTTT. Full variable domain (outside the CDR3, taken from reference TRBV19 and TRBJ2-3): DGGITQSPKYLFRKEGQNVTLSCEQNLNHDAMYWYRQDPGQGLRLIYYSQIVNDFQKGDIAEGYSVSREKKESFPLTVTSAQKNPTAFYLCASSGGRTDTQYFGPGTRLTVL.

The chain couples TRBV7-2 to TRBJ1-1; 7 bases are shared with TRBD1. CDR3 length equals 13 residues. The germline V gene has CDR1 SGHTA and CDR2 FQGNSA. V shed 5 bases and J 8 bases; nucleotides not matched to a gene: 8. Here the CDR3 reads CASSTRQGLEAFF. The CDR3 DNA sequence: TGTGCCAGCAGCACTCGACAGGGCCTGGAAGCTTTCTTT.

This chain uses TRBV11-2 with TRBJ2-7, with D perhaps TRBD2 (6 bases). Germline V gene data show CDR1 as SGHAT and CDR2 as FQNNGV. There are 14 residues in the CDR3. V shed 4 bases and J shed 3 bases, with 13 bases lying between them. CDR3 sequence reads: CASSSLSGSYEQYF. The CDR3 DNA follows: TGTGCCAGCAGCTCGCTGTCCGGGAGCTACGAGCAGTACTTC.

This clone was recorded once. The V call is TRBV28, the J call TRBJ2-4; the match to TRBD1 covers 7 bases. The germline V gene has CDR1 MDHEN and CDR2 SYDVKM. CDR3 length equals 15 residues. V was pared by 6 bases and J by 3 bases, with 8 bases of the junction left unmatched. The CDR3 DNA sequence: TGTGCCAGCAGCCGACAGGGATTCATCAAAAACATTCAGTACTTC. It codes for CASSRQGFIKNIQYF.

The chain recombines TRBV5-1 with TRBJ1-1; tentative D call: TRBD1 (5 bases). The CDR3 runs to 15 residues. Germline CDR1 is SGHRS and CDR2 is YFSETQ. Trimming removed 4 bases from V and 3 bases from J, with 16 bases in between. This CDR3 reads CASSPPRGGYTEAFF. CDR3 coding DNA: TGCGCCAGCAGCCCCCCTCGGGGGGGGTACACTGAAGCTTTCTTT.

This clone was detected a few times. J is TRBJ2-7 and V is TRBV27; 13 positions match TRBD2. V was pared by 3 bases and J by 5 bases, with 16 bases of the junction left unmatched. There are 19 residues in the CDR3. In germline, CDR1 is MNHEY, CDR2 SMNVEV (reference sequence). CDR3 sequence: CASSFRQGITSGRDNEQYF. The CDR3, as DNA: TGTGCCAGCAGTTTTAGGCAGGGGATAACTAGCGGGAGGGACAACGAGCAGTACTTC.

The chain has TRBV5-1 and TRBJ1-1; tentatively, D is TRBD1 (6 bases). The V end lost 1 base, the J end lost 1 base, and 8 bases lay between the germline ends. The CDR3 covers 14 residues. Germline assignment: CDR1 SGHRS and CDR2 YFSETQ. Written as DNA, the CDR3 is TGCGCCAGCAGCTTGATACAGGGGAACACTGAAGCTTTCTTT. Its protein is CASSLIQGNTEAFF. Full variable domain (missing parts from reference TRBV5-1 and TRBJ1-1): KAGVTQTPRYLIKTRGQQVTLSCSPISGHRSVSWYQQTPGQGLQFLFEYFSETQRNKGNFPGRFSGRQFSNSRSEMNVSTLELGDSALYLCASSLIQGNTEAFFGQGTRLTVV.

V gene TRBV5-1 combines with J gene TRBJ2-5; TRBD1 might be the D (6 bases). The length of the CDR3 is 14 residues. V lost 0 bases to trimming and J lost 1 base, with 7 bases between them. Germline assignment: CDR1 SGHRS and CDR2 YFSETQ. As DNA, the CDR3 is TGCGCCAGCAGCTTGGGGACAGCCCAAGAGACCCAGTACTTC. Amino acid sequence: CASSLGTAQETQYF.

The chain links TRBV11-2 to TRBJ2-1, with 7 bases lining up with TRBD2. Germline trimming cut 3 bases from V and 10 bases from J; bases unmatched to any gene: 9. The CDR3 is 14 amino acids. The germline gives CDR1 SGHAT, CDR2 FQNNGV. The CDR3 sequence is CASSLIGSGIEQFF. DNA of the CDR3: TGTGCCAGCAGCTTGATTGGGAGCGGGATCGAGCAGTTCTTC.

This chain uses TRBV28 with TRBJ1-6; TRBD1 aligns across 7 bases. J was trimmed by 11 bases and V by 4 bases; bases with no gene match: 5. The CDR3 is made up of 13 amino acids. Germline CDR1 and CDR2: MDHEN and SYDVKM. The CDR3 DNA reads TGTGCCAGCAGTTGGGGGACAGAAACACCCCTCCACTTT. Protein product: CASSWGTETPLHF.